This T cell receptor beta chain was recovered during a study of blood T cell repertoires in COVID-19. For the study at large: Italy, Spain and the United States were the sources of the convalescent and acute COVID-19 samples. PBMCs, B-cell-depleted T cells, or T cells were the source of the cDNA or gDNA that made up the material.

Seattle patients were enrolled during active infection and followed longitudinally. The CDR3 runs 15 residues. The trim removed 4 bases at V and 2 bases at J, leaving 9 bases unmatched. Germline V gene sequence: CDR1 SGHRS, CDR2 YFSETQ. Authors' analysis steps: Researchers report that nucleated cell counts were estimated from reference gene primer amplification. Here immunoSEQ multiplex PCR was the method, and the copy in TCRdb shows in-frame clones only, minus some. V, J and clone size reflect that table, while D and trimming were determined from the DNA. The table lists 100,000 to 150,000 clones, approximately 90% of them singletons, with around 1.9% in the top ten.

The chain links TRBV5-1 to TRBJ2-7, with 7 bases matching TRBD1. Sequencing was done on a sample of peripheral blood. This TCR was sampled from a man between 50 and 59 years old with COVID-19, enrolled during active disease. The CDR3 spells CASSLQGSPTYEQYF. CDR3 DNA: TGCGCCAGCAGCCTACAGGGGTCTCCGACCTACGAGCAGTACTTC.